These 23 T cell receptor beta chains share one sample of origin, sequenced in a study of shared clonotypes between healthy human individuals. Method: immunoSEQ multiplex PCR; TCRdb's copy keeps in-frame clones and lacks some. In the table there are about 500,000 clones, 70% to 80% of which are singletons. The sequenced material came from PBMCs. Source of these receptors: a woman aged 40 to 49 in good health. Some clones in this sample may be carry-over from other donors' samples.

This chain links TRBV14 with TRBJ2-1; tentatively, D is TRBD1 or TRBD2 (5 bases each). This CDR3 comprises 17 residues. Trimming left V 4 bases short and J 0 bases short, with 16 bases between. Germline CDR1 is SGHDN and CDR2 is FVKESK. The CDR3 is CASSLLFGTSSYNEQFF. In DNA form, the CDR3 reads TGTGCCAGCAGCCTCCTCTTCGGGACCTCCTCCTACAATGAGCAGTTCTTC.

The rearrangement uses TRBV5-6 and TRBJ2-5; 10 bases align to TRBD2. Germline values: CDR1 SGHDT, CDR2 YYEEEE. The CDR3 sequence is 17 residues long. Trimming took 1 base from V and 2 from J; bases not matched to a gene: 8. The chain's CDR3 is CASSLYLAGVYQETQYF. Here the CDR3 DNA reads TGTGCCAGCAGCTTGTATCTAGCGGGAGTCTATCAAGAGACCCAGTACTTC.

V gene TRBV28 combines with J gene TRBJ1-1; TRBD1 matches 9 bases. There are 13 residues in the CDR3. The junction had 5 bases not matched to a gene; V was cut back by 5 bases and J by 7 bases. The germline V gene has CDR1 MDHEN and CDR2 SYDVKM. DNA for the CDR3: TGTGCCAGCAGTCCCGGACAGGGGTTTGAAGCTTTCTTT. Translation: CASSPGQGFEAFF. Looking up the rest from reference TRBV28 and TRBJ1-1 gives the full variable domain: DVKVTQSSRYLVKRTGEKVFLECVQDMDHENMFWYRQDPGLGLRLIYFSYDVKMKEKGDIPEGYSVSREKKERFSLILESASTNQTSMYLCASSPGQGFEAFFGQGTRLTVV.

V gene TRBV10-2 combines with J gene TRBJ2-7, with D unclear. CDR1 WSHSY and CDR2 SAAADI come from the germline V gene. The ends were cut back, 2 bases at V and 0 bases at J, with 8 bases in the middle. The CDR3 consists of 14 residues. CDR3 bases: TGCGCCAGCAGTGAGATGGTTAGCTCCTACGAGCAGTACTTC. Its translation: CASSEMVSSYEQYF.

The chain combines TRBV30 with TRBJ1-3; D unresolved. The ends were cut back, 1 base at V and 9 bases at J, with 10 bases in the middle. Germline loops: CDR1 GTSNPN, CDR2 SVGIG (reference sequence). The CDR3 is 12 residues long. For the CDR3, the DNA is TGTGCCTGGAGTGGTCCGGTTGGCACCATATATTTT. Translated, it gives CAWSGPVGTIYF.

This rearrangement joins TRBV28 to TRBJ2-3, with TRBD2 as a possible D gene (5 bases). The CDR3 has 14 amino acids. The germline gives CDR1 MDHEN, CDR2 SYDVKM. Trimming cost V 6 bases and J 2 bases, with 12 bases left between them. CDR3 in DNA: TGTGCCAGCAGCACCGCGGGCCACACAGATACGCAGTATTTT. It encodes CASSTAGHTDTQYF.

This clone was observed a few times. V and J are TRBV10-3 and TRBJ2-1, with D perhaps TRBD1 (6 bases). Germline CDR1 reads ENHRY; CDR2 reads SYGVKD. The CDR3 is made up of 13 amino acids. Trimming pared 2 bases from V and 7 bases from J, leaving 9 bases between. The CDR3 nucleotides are TGTGCCATCAGTGAGGGACAGCCGAATGAGCAGTTCTTC. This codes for CAISEGQPNEQFF.

The CDR3 loop reads CASSGQVDAGELFF. CDR3 bases: TGTGCCAGCAGCGGGCAGGTCGACGCCGGGGAGCTGTTTTTT. The chain has TRBV2 and TRBJ2-2; no firm D call. Between the trimmed V and J ends, which lost 6 bases and 6 bases, there was a span of 14 bases. CDR3 length equals 14 residues. CDR1 is SNHLY and CDR2 is FYNNEI in the germline V gene.

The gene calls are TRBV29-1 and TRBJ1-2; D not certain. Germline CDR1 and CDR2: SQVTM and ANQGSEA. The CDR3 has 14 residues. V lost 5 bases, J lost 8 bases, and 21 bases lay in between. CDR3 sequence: CSVSEAGQTGGYTF. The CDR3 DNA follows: TGCAGCGTTTCGGAGGCAGGTCAAACCGGAGGCTACACCTTC.

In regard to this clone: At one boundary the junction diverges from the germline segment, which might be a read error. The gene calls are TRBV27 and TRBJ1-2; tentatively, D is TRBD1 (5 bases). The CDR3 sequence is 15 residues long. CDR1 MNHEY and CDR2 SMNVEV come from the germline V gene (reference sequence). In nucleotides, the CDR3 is TGTGCCAGCAGTTTATCGCGGGGGGTGGGCTATGACTACACCTTC. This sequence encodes CASSLSRGVGYDYTF.

In DNA, the CDR3 is TGTGCCTGGAGGGCCGCAAACATTCAGTACTTC. This codes for CAWRAANIQYF. The rearrangement uses TRBV30 and TRBJ2-4, with D hard to call. The CDR3 is 11 residues long. Germline V gene data show CDR1 as GTSNPN and CDR2 as SVGIG (reference sequence). V was clipped by 3 bases and J by 6 bases, with 6 bases between them.

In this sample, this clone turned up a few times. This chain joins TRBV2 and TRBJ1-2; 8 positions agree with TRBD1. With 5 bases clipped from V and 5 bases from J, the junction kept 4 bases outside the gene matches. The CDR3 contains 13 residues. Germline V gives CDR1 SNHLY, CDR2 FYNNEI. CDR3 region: CASSQGAGYGYTF. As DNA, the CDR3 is TGTGCCAGCAGTCAGGGGGCCGGGTATGGCTACACCTTC.

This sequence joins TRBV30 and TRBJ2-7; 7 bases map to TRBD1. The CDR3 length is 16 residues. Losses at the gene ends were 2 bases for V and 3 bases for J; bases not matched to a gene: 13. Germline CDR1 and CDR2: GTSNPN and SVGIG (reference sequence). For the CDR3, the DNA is TGTGCCTGGAGTCCAGTACGTTGGGACAGCCGCTACGAGCAGTACTTC. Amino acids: CAWSPVRWDSRYEQYF. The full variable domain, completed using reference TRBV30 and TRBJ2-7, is SQTIHQWPATLVQPVGSPLSLECTVEGTSNPNLYWYRQAAGRGLQLLFYSVGIGQISSEVPQNLSASRPQDRQFILSSKKLLLSDSGFYLCAWSPVRWDSRYEQYFGPGTRLTVT.

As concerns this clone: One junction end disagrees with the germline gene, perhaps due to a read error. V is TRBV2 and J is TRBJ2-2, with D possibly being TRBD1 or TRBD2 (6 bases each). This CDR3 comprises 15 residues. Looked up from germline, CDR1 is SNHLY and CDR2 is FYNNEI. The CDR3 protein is CASTPHRDSTGGLFF. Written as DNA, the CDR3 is TGTGCCAGCACCCCCCACAGGGATAGCACCGGGGGGCTGTTTTTT.

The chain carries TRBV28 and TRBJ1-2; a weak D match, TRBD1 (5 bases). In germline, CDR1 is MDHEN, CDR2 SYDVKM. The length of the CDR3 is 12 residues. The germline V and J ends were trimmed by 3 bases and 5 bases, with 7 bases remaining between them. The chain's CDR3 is CASSLTEYGYTF. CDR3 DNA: TGTGCCAGCAGTTTGACAGAGTATGGCTACACCTTC.

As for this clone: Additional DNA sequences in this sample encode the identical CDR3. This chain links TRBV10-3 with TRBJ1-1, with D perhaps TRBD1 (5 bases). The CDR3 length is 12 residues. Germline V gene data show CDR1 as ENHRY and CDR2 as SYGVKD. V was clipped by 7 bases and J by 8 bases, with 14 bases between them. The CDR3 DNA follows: TGTGCCATCACTACGGGACGGGAGGAAGCTTTCTTT. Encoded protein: CAITTGREEAFF.

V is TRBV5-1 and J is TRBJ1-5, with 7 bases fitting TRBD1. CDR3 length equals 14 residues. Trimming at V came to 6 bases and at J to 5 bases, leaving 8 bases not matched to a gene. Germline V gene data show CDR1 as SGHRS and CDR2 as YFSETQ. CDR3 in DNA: TGCGCCAGCAAAGGGACAGACCCCGATCAGCCCCAGCATTTT. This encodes CASKGTDPDQPQHF.

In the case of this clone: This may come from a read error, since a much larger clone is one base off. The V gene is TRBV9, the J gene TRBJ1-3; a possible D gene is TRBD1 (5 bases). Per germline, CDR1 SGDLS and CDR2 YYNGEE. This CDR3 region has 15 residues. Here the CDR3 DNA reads TGTGCCAGCAGCGGGGTGGGGACCTCTGGAAGCACCATATATTTT. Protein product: CASSGVGTSGSTIYF.

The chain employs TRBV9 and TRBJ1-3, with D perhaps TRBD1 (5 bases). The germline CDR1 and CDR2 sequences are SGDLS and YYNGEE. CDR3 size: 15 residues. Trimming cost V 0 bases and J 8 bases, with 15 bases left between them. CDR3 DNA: TGTGCCAGCAGCGTAGCTTCTTTGGGGCAGGACACCATATATTTT. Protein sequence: CASSVASLGQDTIYF.

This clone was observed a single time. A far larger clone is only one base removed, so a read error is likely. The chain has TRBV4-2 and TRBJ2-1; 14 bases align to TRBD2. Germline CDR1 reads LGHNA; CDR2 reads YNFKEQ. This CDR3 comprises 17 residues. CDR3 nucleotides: TGTGCCAGCGGCCAAGATGCCCCGGGACTAGCGGGAGATGAGCAGTTCTTC. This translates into CASGQDAPGLAGDEQFF.

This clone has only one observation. The CDR3 region has the DNA TGTGCCAGCCGGCTAGCGGCAGGGCGTTCCAAAAACATTCAGTACTTC. This sequence encodes CASRLAAGRSKNIQYF. The chain combines TRBV21-1 with TRBJ2-4; the DNA was not used to check the table's D call, TRBD2. TRBV21-1 is an annotated pseudogene. The CDR3 has 16 amino acids.

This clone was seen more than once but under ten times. CDR3 loop: CASSHRSRQPQHF. CDR3 coding DNA: TGTGCCAGCAGCCACCGGTCGAGGCAGCCCCAGCATTTT. The gene calls are TRBV6-5 and TRBJ1-5, with D hard to call. The CDR3 contains 13 residues. Trimming removed 6 bases from V and 7 bases from J, with 13 bases in between. Germline assignment: CDR1 MNHEY and CDR2 SVGAGI.

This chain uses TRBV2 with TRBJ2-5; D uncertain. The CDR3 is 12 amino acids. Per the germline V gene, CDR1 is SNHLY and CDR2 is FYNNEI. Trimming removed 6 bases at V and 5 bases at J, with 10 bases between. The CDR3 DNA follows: TGTGCCAGCAGCGTGGGTTCCGAGACCCAGTACTTC. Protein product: CASSVGSETQYF.